This TCR beta chain was obtained from a study of read filtering for tumor transcriptome and immune sequencing. The wider study: The cohort had some 17 men and more than 11 women aged roughly 40 to 80, mean about 70 years. DNase treatment preceded whole-transcriptome library preparation.

At least ten counts were recorded for this clonotype. As yet, its antigen is unknown. From approximately 430 ng of RNA, a library with molecular barcoded alpha/delta and beta/gamma adaptors was made. From the reads, TCRdb called clonotypes with MiXCR, one entry per CDR3 protein. The sample has about 47,000 distinct CDR3 sequences; 10% to 15% are singletons. Study conclusions and caveats: This fraction held mixed bone marrow immune cells after CD138-negative sorting.

CDR1 and CDR2 (germline): SEHNR, FQNEAQ (reference sequence). With V trimmed by 6 bases and J by 13 bases, 10 bases remained unmatched. The CDR3 runs to 13 residues. Bone marrow was sampled from every patient at the time of active disease. Sequenced: a population of CD138-negative cells sorted from bone marrow. The V gene is TRBV7-9, the J gene TRBJ2-7, with 12 bases that match TRBD2. The sequence derives from a donor at least 40 years old with multiple myeloma. CDR3 region: CASRPGTSGPNYF. CDR3 DNA: TGTGCCAGCAGGCCCGGGACTAGCGGGCCAAATTACTTC.